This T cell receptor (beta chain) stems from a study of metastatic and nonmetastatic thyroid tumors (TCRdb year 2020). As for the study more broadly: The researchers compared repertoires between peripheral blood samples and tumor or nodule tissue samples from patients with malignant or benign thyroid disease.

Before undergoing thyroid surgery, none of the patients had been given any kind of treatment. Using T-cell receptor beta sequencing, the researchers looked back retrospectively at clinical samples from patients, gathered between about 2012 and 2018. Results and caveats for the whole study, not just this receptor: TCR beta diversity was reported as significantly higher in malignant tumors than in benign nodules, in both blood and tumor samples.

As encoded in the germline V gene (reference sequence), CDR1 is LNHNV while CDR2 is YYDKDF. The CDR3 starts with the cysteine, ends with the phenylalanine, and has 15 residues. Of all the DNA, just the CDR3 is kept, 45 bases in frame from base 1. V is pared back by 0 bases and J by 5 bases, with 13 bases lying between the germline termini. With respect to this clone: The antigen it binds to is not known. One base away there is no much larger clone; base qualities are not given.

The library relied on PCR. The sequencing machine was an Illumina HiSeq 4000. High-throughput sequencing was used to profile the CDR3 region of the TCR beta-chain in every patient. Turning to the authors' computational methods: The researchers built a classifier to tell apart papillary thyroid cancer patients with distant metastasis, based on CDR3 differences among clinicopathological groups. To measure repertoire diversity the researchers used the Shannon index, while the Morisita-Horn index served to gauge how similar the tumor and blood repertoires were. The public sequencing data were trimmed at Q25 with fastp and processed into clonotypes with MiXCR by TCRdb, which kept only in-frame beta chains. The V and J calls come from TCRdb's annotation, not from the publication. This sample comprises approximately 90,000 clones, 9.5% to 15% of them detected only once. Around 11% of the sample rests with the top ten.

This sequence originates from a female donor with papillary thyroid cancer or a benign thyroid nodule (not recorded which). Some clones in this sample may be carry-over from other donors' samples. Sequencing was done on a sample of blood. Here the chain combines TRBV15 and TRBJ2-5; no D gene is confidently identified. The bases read TGTGCCACCAGCAGAGATGCGGCTATATCGGAGACCCAGTACTTC. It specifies CATSRDAAISETQYF.